These 7 T cell receptor beta chains share one sample of origin, sequenced in a study of shared clonotypes between healthy human individuals. Generated by immunoSEQ multiplex PCR, the TCRdb table keeps only in-frame clones and is missing some. The sample gives around 1.1 million clones, around 78% of which show up once; roughly 0.57% is in the top ten. Sequenced: memory CD4+ T cells from PBMCs. As for subset: CD45RA-negative fraction. The receptor set was obtained from a man between 18 and 35 years old in good health. Some clones in this sample may be carry-over from other donors' samples.

This clone was seen a handful of times. V usage is TRBV19 and J usage is TRBJ2-5; D not certain. V lost 10 bases and J 4 bases, leaving 10 bases between the germline ends. CDR1 and CDR2 from the germline V gene are LNHDA and SQIVND (reference sequence). The CDR3 runs 11 residues. The CDR3 here is CATGPGETQYF. The CDR3 DNA sequence: TGTGCCACCGGCCCGGGAGAGACCCAGTACTTC.

The chain links TRBV5-1 to TRBJ2-5; 8 nucleotides line up with TRBD2. The J call is uncertain, as TRBJ2-7 better fits the DNA end. CDR3 length equals 14 residues. The germline V gene encodes CDR1 SGHRS and CDR2 YFSETQ. CDR3 in amino acids: CASQLSSGLYEQYF. CDR3 bases: TGCGCCAGCCAACTTTCTAGCGGGCTCTACGAGCAGTACTTC.

This chain uses TRBV2 with TRBJ1-3; D is perhaps TRBD1 (6 bases). CDR1 SNHLY and CDR2 FYNNEI come from the germline V gene. With 3 bases removed from V and 4 bases from J, the gap between germline ends came to 10 bases. This CDR3 is built from 14 residues. The CDR3 coding sequence is TGTGCCAGCAGTGATCCAGGGGTCGGAAACACCATATATTTT. It codes for CASSDPGVGNTIYF.

The rearrangement joins TRBV10-2 to TRBJ1-3, with D maybe TRBD1 (6 bases). V dropped 5 bases and J dropped 2 bases, with 13 bases sitting between them. This CDR3 has 15 amino acids. The germline V gene has CDR1 WSHSY and CDR2 SAAADI. For the CDR3, the DNA is TGCGCCAGCAGTATTCAGGGGATCCCTGGAAACACCATATATTTT. Translating gives CASSIQGIPGNTIYF.

This clone was recorded only once. The chain employs TRBV5-4 and TRBJ1-3; a weak D match, TRBD1 (5 bases). The CDR3 loop spans 17 amino acids. The V end was cut by 5 bases, the J end by 4 bases, with 22 bases between. Germline assignment: CDR1 SGHNT and CDR2 YYREEE (reference sequence). CDR3 in amino acids: CASSSTGGFGAGNTIYF. The CDR3 DNA sequence: TGTGCCAGCAGTTCGACTGGGGGGTTTGGGGCCGGAAACACCATATATTTT.

As for this clone: Other DNA sequences in this specimen translate into the identical CDR3. The chain couples TRBV27 to TRBJ2-5, with 8 bases matching TRBD1. The junction had 6 bases not matched to a gene; V was cut back by 5 bases and J by 4 bases. The CDR3 is 14 residues long. The germline gives CDR1 MNHEY, CDR2 SMNVEV (reference sequence). CDR3 sequence reads: CASSPGTGGETQYF. The CDR3 region has the DNA TGTGCCAGCAGTCCCGGGACAGGTGGAGAGACCCAGTACTTC.

The rearrangement joins TRBV7-3 to TRBJ2-1; D remains unclear. The V and J ends lost 5 bases and 6 bases respectively, with 11 bases between them. Germline lookup yields CDR1 SGHTA and CDR2 FQGTGA. The CDR3 has 13 amino acids. For the CDR3, the DNA is TGTGCCAGCAGCGCCCAAAGAGGCAATGAGCAGTTCTTC. Translated, it gives CASSAQRGNEQFF.